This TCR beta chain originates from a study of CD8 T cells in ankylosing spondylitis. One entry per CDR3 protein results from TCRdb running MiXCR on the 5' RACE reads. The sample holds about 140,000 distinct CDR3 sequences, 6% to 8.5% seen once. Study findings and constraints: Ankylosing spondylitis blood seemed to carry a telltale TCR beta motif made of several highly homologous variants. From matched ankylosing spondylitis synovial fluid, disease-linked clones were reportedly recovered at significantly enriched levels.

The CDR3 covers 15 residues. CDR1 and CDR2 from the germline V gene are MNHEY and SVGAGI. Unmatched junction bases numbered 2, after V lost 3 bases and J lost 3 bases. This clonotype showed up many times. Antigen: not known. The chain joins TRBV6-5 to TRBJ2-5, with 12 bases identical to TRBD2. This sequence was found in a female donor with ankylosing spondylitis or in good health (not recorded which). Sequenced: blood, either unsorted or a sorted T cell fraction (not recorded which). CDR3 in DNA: TGTGCCAGCAGTTATCTAGCGGGGGGGAAAGAGACCCAGTACTTC. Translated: CASSYLAGGKETQYF.